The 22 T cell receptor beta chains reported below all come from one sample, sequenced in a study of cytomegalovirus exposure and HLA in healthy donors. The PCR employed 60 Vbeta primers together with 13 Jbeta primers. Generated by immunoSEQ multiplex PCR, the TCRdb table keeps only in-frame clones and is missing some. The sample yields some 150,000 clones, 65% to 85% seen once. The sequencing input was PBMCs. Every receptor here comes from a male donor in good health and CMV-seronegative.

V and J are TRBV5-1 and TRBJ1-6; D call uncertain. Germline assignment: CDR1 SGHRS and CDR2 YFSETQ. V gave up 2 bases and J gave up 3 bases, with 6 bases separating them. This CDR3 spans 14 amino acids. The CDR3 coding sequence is TGCGCCAGCAGCTTATCAGGCTATAATTCACCCCTCCACTTT. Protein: CASSLSGYNSPLHF.

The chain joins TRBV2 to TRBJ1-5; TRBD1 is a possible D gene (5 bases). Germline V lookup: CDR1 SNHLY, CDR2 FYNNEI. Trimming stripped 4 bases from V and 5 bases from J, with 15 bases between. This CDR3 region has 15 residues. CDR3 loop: CASSAKGLRDQPQHF. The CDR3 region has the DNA TGTGCCAGCAGTGCCAAGGGGCTCAGGGATCAGCCCCAGCATTTT.

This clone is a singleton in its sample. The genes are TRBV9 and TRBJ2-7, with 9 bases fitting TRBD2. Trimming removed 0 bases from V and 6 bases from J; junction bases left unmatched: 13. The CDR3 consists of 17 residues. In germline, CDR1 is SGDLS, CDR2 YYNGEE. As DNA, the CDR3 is TGTGCCAGCAGCGTAGCGCCCTCTTCTAGCGGGACTTTCGAGCAGTACTTC. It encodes CASSVAPSSSGTFEQYF.

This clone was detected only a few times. The CDR3 nucleotides read TGTTCCATCGGGGGCTACAATGAGCAGTTCTTC. This gives the protein CSIGGYNEQFF. The genes are TRBV7-9 and TRBJ2-1; perhaps TRBD2 as D (6 bases). Germline V gives CDR1 SEHNR, CDR2 FQNEAQ (reference sequence). CDR3 length equals 11 residues.

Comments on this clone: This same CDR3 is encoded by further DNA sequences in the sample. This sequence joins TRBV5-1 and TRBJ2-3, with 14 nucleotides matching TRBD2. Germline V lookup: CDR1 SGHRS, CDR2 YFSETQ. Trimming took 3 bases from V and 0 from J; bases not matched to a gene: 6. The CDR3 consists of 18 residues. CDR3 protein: CASSSGLAGGPSTDTQYF. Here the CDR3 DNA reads TGCGCCAGCAGCTCTGGACTAGCGGGGGGTCCTAGCACAGATACGCAGTATTTT.

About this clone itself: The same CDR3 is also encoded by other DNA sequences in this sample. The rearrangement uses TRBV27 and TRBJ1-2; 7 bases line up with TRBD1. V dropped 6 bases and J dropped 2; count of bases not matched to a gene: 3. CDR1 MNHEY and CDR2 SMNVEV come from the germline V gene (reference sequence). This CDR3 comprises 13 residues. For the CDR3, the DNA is TGTGCCAGCAGCCCGACAGGGAACTATGGCTACACCTTC. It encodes CASSPTGNYGYTF.

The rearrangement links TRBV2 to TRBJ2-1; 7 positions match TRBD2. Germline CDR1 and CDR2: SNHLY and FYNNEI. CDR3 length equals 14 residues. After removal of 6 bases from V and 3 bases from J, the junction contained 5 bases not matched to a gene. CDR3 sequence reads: CASRGAGSYNEQFF. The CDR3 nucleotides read TGTGCCAGCAGGGGAGCGGGAAGCTACAATGAGCAGTTCTTC.

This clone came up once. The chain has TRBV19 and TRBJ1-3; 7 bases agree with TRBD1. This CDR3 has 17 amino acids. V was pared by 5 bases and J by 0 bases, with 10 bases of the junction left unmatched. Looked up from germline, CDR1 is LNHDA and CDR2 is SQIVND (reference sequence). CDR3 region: CASSRTVRGFSGNTIYF. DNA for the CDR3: TGTGCCAGTAGTCGTACTGTCAGGGGGTTCTCTGGAAACACCATATATTTT.

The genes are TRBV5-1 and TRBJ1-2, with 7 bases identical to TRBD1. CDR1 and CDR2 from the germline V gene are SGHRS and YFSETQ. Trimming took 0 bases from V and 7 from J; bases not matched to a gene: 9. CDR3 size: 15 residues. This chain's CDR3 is CASSLAPDRETGYTF. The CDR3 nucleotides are TGCGCCAGCAGCTTGGCCCCCGACAGGGAGACTGGCTACACCTTC.

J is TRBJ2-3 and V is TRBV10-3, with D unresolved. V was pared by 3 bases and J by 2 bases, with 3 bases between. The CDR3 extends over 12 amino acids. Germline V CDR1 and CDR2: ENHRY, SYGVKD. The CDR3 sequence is CAISDSTDTQYF. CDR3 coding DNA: TGTGCCATCAGTGACTCCACAGATACGCAGTATTTT.

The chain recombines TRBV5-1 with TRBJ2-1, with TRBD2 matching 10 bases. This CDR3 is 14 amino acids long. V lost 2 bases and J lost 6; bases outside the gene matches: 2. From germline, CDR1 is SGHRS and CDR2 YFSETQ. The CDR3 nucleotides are TGCGCCAGCAGCTTTAGCGGGGGGACCAATGAGCAGTTCTTC. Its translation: CASSFSGGTNEQFF.

The CDR3: CASSIPGQGGRQPQHF. DNA for the CDR3: TGTGCCAGTAGTATACCCGGACAGGGTGGCAGGCAGCCCCAGCATTTT. The chain joins TRBV19 to TRBJ1-5; TRBD1 matches at 8 bases. Germline V CDR1 and CDR2: LNHDA, SQIVND (reference sequence). Trimming removed 2 bases from V and 7 bases from J; junction bases left unmatched: 10. The CDR3 spans 16 residues.

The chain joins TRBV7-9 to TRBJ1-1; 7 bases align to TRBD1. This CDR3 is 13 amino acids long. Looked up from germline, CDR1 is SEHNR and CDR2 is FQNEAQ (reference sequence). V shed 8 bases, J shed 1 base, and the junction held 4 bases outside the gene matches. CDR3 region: CASPGQPNTEAFF. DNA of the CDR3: TGTGCCAGCCCGGGACAGCCGAACACTGAAGCTTTCTTT. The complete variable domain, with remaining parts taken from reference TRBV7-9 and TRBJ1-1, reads DTGVSQNPRHKITKRGQNVTFRCDPISEHNRLYWYRQTLGQGPEFLTYFQNEAQLEKSRLLSDRFSAERPKGSFSTLEIQRTEQGDSAMYLCASPGQPNTEAFFGQGTRLTVV.

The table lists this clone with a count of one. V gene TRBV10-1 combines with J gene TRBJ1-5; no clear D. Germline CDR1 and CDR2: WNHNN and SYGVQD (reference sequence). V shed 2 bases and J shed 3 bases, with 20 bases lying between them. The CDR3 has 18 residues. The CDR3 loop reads CASSEARSKGGNNQPQHF. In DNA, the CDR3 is TGCGCCAGCAGTGAGGCCAGGTCGAAAGGAGGGAACAATCAGCCCCAGCATTTT.

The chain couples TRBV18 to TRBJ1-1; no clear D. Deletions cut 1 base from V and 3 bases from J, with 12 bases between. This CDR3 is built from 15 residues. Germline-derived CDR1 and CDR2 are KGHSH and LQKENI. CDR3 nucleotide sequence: TGTGCCAGCTCACCACTTTTCGTGTCGGACACTGAAGCTTTCTTT. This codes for CASSPLFVSDTEAFF.

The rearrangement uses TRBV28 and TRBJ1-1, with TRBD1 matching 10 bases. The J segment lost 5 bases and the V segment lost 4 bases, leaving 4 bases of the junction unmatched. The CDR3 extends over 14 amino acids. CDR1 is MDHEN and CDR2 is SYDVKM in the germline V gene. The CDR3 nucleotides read TGTGCCAGCAGTTCGGGACAGGGGTATACTGAAGCTTTCTTT. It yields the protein CASSSGQGYTEAFF.

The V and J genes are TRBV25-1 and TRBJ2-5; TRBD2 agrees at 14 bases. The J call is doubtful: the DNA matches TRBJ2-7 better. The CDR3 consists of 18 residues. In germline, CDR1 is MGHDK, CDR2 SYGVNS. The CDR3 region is CASSEERGLAGAWYEQYF. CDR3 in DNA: TGTGCCAGCAGTGAAGAAAGGGGACTAGCGGGAGCTTGGTACGAGCAGTACTTC.

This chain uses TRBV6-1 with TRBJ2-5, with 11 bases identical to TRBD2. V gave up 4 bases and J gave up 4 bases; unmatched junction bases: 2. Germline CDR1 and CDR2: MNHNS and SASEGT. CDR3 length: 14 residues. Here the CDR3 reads CASSVLAGGETQYF. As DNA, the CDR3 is TGTGCCAGCAGTGTGCTAGCGGGAGGAGAGACCCAGTACTTC.

The CDR3 DNA reads as TGTGCCAGCAGCAAGGCCGCAGGGTTCTCTGGGGCCAACGTCCTGACTTTC. It encodes CASSKAAGFSGANVLTF. The chain recombines TRBV7-9 with TRBJ2-6; perhaps TRBD1 as D (5 bases). Looked up from germline, CDR1 is SEHNR and CDR2 is FQNEAQ (reference sequence). V was shortened by 5 bases and J by 0 bases, with 14 bases between the two germline ends. The CDR3 runs to 17 residues.

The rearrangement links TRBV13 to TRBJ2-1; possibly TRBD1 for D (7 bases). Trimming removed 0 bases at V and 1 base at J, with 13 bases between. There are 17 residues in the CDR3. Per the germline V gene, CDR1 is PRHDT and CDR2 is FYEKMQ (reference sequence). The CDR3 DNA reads TGTGCCAGCAGCTTAGGTTCAGCAGGGGGGTCCTACAATGAGCAGTTCTTC. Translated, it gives CASSLGSAGGSYNEQFF.

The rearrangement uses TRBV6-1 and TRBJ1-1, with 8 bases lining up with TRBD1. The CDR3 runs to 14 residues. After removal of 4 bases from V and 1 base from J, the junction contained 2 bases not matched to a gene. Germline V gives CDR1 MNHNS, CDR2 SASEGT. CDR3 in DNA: TGTGCCAGCAGTGTGACAGGGGCGAACACTGAAGCTTTCTTT. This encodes CASSVTGANTEAFF.

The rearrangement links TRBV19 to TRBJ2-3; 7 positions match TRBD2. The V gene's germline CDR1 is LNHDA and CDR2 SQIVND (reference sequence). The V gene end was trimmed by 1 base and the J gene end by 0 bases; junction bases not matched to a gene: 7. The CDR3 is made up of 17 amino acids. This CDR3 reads CASSIGFSGRSTDTQYF. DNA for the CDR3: TGTGCCAGTAGTATAGGGTTTAGCGGGCGAAGCACAGATACGCAGTATTTT.